One and the same sample provided the 6 T cell receptor beta chains below, sequenced in a study of T cell responses to AZD1222 COVID-19 vaccine. Sequencing was performed with immunoSEQ multiplex PCR; in TCRdb, only in-frame clones are kept and a portion is missing. The data contain some 110,000 clones, roughly 92% of them singletons. This material consisted of peripheral blood, taken on day 0 of AZD1222 vaccination. The receptors originated from an adult in good health.

The chain carries TRBV2 and TRBJ1-1, with 7 bases fitting TRBD1. The V segment lost 0 bases and the J segment 3 bases; nucleotides outside the gene matches: 4. Germline V CDR1 and CDR2: SNHLY, FYNNEI. The CDR3 runs 15 residues. In DNA, the CDR3 is TGTGCCAGCAGTGAAGCGGAGGGGGCATACACTGAAGCTTTCTTT. Encoded protein: CASSEAEGAYTEAFF.

Points on this clone: One end of the junction fails to match germline, which may point to a read error. J is TRBJ2-1 and V is TRBV7-7; D may match TRBD1 or TRBD2 (6 bases each). The CDR3 spans 17 residues. Germline assignment: CDR1 SSHAT and CDR2 FNYEAQ (reference sequence). The CDR3 bases are TGTGCTAGCAGCCCAGCGGGTAGGGGGGCCGGGTACAATGAGCAGTTCTTC. The encoded protein is CASSPAGRGAGYNEQFF. The variable domain in full, with the rest retrieved from reference TRBV7-7 and TRBJ2-1, is GAGVSQSPRYKVTKRGQDVTLRCDPISSHATLYWYQQALGQGPEFLTYFNYEAQPDKSGLPSDRFSAERPEGSISTLTIQRTEQRDSAMYRCASSPAGRGAGYNEQFFGPGTRLTVL.

The V call is TRBV6-5, the J call TRBJ1-6; 8 bases are shared with TRBD1. V lost 2 bases, J lost 9 bases, and 3 bases stayed unmatched. CDR1 and CDR2 (germline): MNHEY, SVGAGI. The length of the CDR3 is 14 residues. CDR3 nucleotide sequence: TGTGCCAGCAGTTACGGACAGGGCGCTTCACCCCTCCACTTT. Encoded protein: CASSYGQGASPLHF.

The chain links TRBV6-1 to TRBJ1-4; the D is unclear. Per the germline V gene, CDR1 is MNHNS and CDR2 is SASEGT. V dropped 4 bases and J dropped 3 bases, with 15 bases sitting between them. This CDR3 region has 16 residues. CDR3 DNA: TGTGCCAGCAGTGCTTGGCGGACGGCCTCTAATGAAAAACTGTTTTTT. Amino acid sequence: CASSAWRTASNEKLFF.

The chain employs TRBV16 and TRBJ1-2, with 7 bases that match TRBD1. The length of the CDR3 is 13 residues. Germline CDR1 KGHSY, CDR2 FQNENV. Trimming removed 4 bases from V and 7 bases from J; junction bases left unmatched: 6. DNA of the CDR3: TGTGCCAGCAGCCCAGACAGGGAGGGTGGCTACACCTTC. Translating gives CASSPDREGGYTF. The entire variable domain, with the rest obtained from reference TRBV16 and TRBJ1-2, is as follows: GEEVAQTPKHLVRGEGQKAKLYCAPIKGHSYVFWYQQVLKNEFKFLISFQNENVFDETGMPKERFSAKCLPNSPCSLEIQATKLEDSAVYFCASSPDREGGYTFGSGTRLTVV.

This clone was counted a single time. This chain links TRBV24-1 with TRBJ1-2, with D unresolved. The CDR3 has 14 amino acids. Germline assignment: CDR1 KGHDR and CDR2 SFDVKD. The V and J ends lost 2 bases and 5 bases respectively, with 11 bases between them. CDR3 protein: CATSDSWTTYGYTF. Here the CDR3 DNA reads TGTGCCACCAGTGATTCGTGGACGACGTATGGCTACACCTTC.